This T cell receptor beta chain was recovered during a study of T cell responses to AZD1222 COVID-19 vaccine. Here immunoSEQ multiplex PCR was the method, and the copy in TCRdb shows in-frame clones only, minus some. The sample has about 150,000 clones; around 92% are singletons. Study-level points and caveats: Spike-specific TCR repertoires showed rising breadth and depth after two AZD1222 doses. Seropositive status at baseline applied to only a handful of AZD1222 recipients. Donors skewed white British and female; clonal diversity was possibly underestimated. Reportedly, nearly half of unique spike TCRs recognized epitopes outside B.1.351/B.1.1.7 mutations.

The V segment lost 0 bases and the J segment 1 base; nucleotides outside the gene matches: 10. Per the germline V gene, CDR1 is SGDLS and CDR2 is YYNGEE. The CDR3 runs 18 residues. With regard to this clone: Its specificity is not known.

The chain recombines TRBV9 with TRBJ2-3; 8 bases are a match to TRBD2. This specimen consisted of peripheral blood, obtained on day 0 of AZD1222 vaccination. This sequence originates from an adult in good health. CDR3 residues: CASSVVAGPRWGTDTQYF. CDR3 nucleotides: TGTGCCAGCAGCGTAGTAGCGGGACCCCGCTGGGGCACAGATACGCAGTATTTT.